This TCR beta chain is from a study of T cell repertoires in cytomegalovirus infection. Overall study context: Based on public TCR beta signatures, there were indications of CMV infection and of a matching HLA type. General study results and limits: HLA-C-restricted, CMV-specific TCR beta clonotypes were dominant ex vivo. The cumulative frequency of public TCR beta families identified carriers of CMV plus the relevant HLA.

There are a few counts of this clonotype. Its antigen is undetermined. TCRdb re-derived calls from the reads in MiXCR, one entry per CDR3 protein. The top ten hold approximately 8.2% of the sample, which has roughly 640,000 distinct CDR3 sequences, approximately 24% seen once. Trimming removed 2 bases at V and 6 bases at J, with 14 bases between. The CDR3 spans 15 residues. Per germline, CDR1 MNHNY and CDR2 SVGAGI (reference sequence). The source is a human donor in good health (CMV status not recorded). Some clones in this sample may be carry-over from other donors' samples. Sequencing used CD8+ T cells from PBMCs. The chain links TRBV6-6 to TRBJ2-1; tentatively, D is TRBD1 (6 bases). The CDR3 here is CASSYGPWDTNEQFF. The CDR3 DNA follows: TGTGCCAGCAGTTACGGGCCCTGGGACACCAATGAGCAGTTCTTC.